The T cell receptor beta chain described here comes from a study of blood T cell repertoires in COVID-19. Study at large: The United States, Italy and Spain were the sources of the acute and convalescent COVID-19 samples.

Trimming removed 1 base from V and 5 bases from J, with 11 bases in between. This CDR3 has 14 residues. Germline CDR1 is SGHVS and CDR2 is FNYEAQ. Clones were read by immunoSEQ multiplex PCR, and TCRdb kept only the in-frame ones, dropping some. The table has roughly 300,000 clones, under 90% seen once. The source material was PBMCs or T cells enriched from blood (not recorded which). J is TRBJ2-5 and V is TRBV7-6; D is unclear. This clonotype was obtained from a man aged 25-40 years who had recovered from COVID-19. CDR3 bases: TGTGCCAGCAGCTTAGGGAGTTGGCGGGAGACCCAGTACTTC. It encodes CASSLGSWRETQYF.